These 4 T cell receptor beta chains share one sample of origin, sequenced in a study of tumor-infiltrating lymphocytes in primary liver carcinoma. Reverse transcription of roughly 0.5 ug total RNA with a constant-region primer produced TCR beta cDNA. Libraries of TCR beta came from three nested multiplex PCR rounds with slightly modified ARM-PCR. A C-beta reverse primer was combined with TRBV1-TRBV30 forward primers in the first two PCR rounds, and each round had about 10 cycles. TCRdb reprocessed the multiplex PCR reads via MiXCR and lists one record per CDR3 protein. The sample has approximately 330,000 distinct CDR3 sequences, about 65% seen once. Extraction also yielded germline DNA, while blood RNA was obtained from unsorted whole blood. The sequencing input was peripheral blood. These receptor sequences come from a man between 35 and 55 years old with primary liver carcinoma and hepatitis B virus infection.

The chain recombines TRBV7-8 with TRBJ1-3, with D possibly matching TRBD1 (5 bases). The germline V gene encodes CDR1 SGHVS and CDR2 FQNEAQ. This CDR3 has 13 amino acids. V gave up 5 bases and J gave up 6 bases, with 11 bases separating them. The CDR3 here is CASSPGIANTIYF. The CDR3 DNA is TGTGCCAGCAGCCCAGGGATCGCAAACACCATATATTTT. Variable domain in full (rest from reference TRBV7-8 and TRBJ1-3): GAGVSQSPRYKVAKRGQDVALRCDPISGHVSLFWYQQALGQGPEFLTYFQNEAQLDKSGLPSDRFFAERPEGSVSTLKIQRTQQEDSAVYLCASSPGIANTIYFGEGSWLTVV.

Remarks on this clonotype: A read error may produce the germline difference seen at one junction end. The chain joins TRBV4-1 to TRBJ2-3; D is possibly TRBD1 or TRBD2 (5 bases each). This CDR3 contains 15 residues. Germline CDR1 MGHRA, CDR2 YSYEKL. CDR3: CASSPRERGTVTQYF. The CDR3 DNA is TGCGCCAGCAGTCCGAGGGAAAGGGGCACAGTTACGCAGTATTTT.

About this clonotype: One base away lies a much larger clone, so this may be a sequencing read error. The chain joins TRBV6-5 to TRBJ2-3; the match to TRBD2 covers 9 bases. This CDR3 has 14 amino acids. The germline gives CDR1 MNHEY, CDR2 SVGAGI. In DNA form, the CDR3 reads TGTGCCAGCATTTACAGCGGGAGGACAGATACGCAGTATTTT. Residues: CASIYSGRTDTQYF.

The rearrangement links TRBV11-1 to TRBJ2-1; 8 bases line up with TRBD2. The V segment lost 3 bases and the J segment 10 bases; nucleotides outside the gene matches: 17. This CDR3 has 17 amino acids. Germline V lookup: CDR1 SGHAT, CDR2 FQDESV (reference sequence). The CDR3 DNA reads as TGTGCCAGCAGCTTTACTAGCGGCCCCTCCTTTTATTCGGAGCAGTTCTTC. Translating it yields CASSFTSGPSFYSEQFF.